This is a list of T cell receptor beta chains from one sample in a study of cytomegalovirus exposure and HLA in healthy donors. The repertoire was sequenced with immunoSEQ multiplex PCR; TCRdb's copy has only in-frame clones and lacks some. The sample data list 130,000 to 150,000 clones. Sequenced input: PBMCs. These receptors were collected from a man aged 40-50 years in good health and CMV-seronegative. CDR3s include the opening cysteine and the closing phenylalanine or tryptophan. D genes are given only for firm matches.

j_gene | d_gene | v_gene | CDR3aa | CDR3nt
TRBJ2-7 | TRBD2 | TRBV10-3 | CATKDRRLAGGTYEQYF | TGTGCCACCAAGGACAGGAGACTAGCGGGGGGCACCTACGAGCAGTACTTC
TRBJ2-7 | . | TRBV5-6 | CASSLRAQGHFSYEQYF | TGTGCCAGCAGCTTACGGGCCCAGGGGCACTTTTCCTACGAGCAGTACTTC
TRBJ2-2 | TRBD1 | TRBV5-1 | CASSLADRGNTGELFF | TGCGCCAGCAGCTTGGCGGACAGGGGAAACACCGGGGAGCTGTTTTTT
TRBJ2-1 | TRBD2 | TRBV7-3 | CASSPSGGASGEQFF | TGTGCCAGCAGCCCAAGCGGGGGGGCCTCGGGTGAGCAGTTCTTC
TRBJ1-6 | . | TRBV7-2 | CASSFGVVSPNSPLHF | TGTGCCAGCAGCTTCGGGGTGGTATCCCCGAATTCACCCCTCCACTTT
TRBJ2-2 | . | TRBV7-2 | CASSLHRDTGELFF | TGTGCCAGCAGCTTACACAGGGACACCGGGGAGCTGTTTTTT
TRBJ1-2 | . | TRBV9 | CASSVANGEAYGYTF | TGTGCCAGCAGCGTAGCTAACGGGGAGGCGTATGGCTACACCTTC
TRBJ1-5 | . | TRBV2 | CASSEARDFPQHF | TGTGCCAGCAGTGAAGCACGAGATTTCCCCCAGCATTTT
TRBJ1-2 | TRBD1 | TRBV28 | CASSPPGQTSNYGYTF | TGTGCCAGCAGCCCTCCGGGACAGACTAGTAACTATGGCTACACCTTC
TRBJ2-7 | . | TRBV7-6 | CASSPPGTPTYEQYF | TGTGCCAGCAGCCCTCCCGGGACACCCACCTACGAGCAGTACTTC
TRBJ2-5 | TRBD2 | TRBV11-1 | CASSSRTSRHQETQYF | TGTGCCAGCAGCTCTCGGACTAGCAGGCACCAAGAGACCCAGTACTTC
TRBJ2-7 | . | TRBV29-1 | CSIQGNGEQYF | TGCAGCATACAGGGAAATGGCGAGCAGTACTTC
TRBJ2-5 | . | TRBV28 | CASSPPEGQETQYF | TGTGCCAGCAGTCCCCCGGAGGGGCAAGAGACCCAGTACTTC
TRBJ1-1 | . | TRBV5-1 | CASSLGPPDTEAFF | TGCGCCAGCAGCTTGGGTCCACCGGACACTGAAGCTTTCTTT
TRBJ1-1 | . | TRBV7-2 | CASSRMVGRGNTEAFF | TGTGCCAGCAGCCGGATGGTCGGCCGGGGGAACACTGAAGCTTTCTTT
TRBJ1-2 | TRBD1 | TRBV6-5 | CASIPRDRVSMGYTF | TGTGCCAGTATACCCCGGGACAGGGTCTCTATGGGCTACACCTTC
TRBJ1-3 | TRBD1 | TRBV4-3 | CASSQGISGQGGLASNTIYF | TGCGCCAGCAGCCAAGGAATATCGGGACAGGGGGGACTAGCGTCGAACACCATATATTTT
TRBJ2-2 | TRBD1 | TRBV6-5 | CASRGQGRTTGELFF | TGTGCCAGCAGGGGACAGGGGAGAACTACCGGGGAGCTGTTTTTT
TRBJ2-4 | TRBD1 | TRBV5-1 | CASSAPDRGKNIQYF | TGCGCCAGCAGCGCCCCCGACAGGGGCAAAAACATTCAGTACTTC
TRBJ1-1 | . | TRBV7-3 | CASSLGGGYTEAFF | TGTGCCAGCAGCTTAGGGGGAGGGTACACTGAAGCTTTCTTT
TRBJ1-3 | . | TRBV7-9 | CASSLGDSEVDTIYF | TGTGCCAGCAGCTTAGGTGACAGTGAGGTGGACACCATATATTTT
TRBJ1-2 | TRBD1 | TRBV15 | CATSRALEVGTGGGYTF | TGTGCCACCAGCAGAGCCCTGGAAGTTGGGACAGGGGGAGGCTACACCTTC